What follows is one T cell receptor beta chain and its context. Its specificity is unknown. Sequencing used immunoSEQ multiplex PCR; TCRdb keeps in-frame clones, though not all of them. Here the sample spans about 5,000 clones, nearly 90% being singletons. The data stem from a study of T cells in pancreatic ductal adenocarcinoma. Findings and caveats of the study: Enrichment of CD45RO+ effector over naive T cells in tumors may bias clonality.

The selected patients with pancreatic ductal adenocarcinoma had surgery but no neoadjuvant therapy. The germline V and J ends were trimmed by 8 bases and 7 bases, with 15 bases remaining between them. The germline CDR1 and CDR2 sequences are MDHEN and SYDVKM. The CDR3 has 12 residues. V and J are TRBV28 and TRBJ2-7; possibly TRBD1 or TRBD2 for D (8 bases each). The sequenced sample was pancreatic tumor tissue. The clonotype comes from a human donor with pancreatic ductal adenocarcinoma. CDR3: CASGQGLEEQYF. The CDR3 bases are TGTGCCAGCGGACAGGGACTAGAAGAGCAGTACTTC.